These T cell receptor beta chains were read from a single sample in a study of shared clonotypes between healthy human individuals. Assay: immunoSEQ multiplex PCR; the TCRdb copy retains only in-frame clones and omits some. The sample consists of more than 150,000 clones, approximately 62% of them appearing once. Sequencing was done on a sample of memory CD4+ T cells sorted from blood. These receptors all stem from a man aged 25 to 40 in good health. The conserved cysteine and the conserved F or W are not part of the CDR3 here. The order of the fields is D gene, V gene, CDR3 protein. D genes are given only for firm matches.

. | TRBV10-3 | ATEGREFGTDTQY
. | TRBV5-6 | ASSLVLNSEQY
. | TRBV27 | ASSPRAGQHYNEQF
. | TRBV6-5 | ASRLSQLQNTEAF
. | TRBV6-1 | ASSEAPPYEQY
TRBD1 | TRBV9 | ASSAGQGRLGEQY
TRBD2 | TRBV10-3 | ATGGDAEGTQY
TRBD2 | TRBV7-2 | ASSLQLTSGLNEQF
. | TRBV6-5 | ASSYSGSTDTQY
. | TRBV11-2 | ASSPLWSGNNEQF
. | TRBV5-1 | ASSWQGLHEKLF
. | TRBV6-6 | ASSYSAFQRRNEAF
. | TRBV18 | ASSPSDFTEQF
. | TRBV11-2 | ASSLEGAPSTDTQY
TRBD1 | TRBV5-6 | ASNTGGGTGELF
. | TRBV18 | ASSPPSLAFSSYEQY
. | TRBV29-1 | SVAMVSANYGYT
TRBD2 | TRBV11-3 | ASSSTGWGSGRGNEQF
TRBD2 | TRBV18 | ASSPGTSEREQF
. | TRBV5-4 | ASSLDGRSNQPQH
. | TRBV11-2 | ASSNRGGSGTGELF
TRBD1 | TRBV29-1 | SVQGWDGYT
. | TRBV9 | ASSPWGGGDYNEQF
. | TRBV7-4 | ASRTTRNTEAF
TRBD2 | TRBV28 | ASSSLGLAGAGEQY
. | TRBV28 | ASTTGAKNTIY
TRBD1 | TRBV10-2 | ASAGDRGYYEQY
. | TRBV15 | ATSRDYLNTGELF
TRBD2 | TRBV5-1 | ASSLPGGAGSDTQY
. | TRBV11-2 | ASSLEHGTALYPYYEQY
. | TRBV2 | ASSNGRNTEAF
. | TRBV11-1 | ASSSGAGFTGELF
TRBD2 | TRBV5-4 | ASSFGLAGASDTQY
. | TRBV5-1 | ASRPGGNAGGSKNIQY
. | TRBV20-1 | SASQHNEQF
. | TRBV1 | TSSQPRDYKF
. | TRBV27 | ASSFIQGANYGYT
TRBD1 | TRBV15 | ATSSPDRAFYGYT
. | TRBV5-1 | ASSLVGSGREQY
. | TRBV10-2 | ASSEGVGTQY
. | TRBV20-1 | SASSVYEQY
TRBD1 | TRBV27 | ASSSLTGIHEQY
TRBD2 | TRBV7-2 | ASSFTAPQAGEFYNEQF
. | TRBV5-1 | ASSLGVRETQY
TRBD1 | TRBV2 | ASSAKGGQGRAGELF
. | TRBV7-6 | ASSPTPRGGTDTQY
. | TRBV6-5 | ASRLRAERSLELF
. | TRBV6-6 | ASRRDSGYEQY
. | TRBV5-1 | ASKGGGNSDTQY
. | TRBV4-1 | ASSQENPGSPNEQF
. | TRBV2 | ATTQADSNQPQH
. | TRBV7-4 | ASSYSFDCSGYQVANEQF
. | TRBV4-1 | ASSQENRDTEAF
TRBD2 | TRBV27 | ASRLNGGIFETQY
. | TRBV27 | ASSMPGAGLETQY
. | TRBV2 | ASSGLTGTETQY
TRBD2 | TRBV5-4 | ASSSGLDNEQF
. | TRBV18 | ASSQQGSGNTIY
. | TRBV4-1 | ASSQNPGDYEQY